These T cell receptor beta chains were read from a single sample in a study of T cells expressing NK-cell markers. TCRdb reanalyzed the 5' RACE reads and collapses them to one entry per CDR3 protein, without DNA. There are about 260,000 distinct CDR3 sequences in the sample, with 3.5% to 5% held by the top ten. Material for sequencing was blood T cells: a sorted CD56 or NKG2C T cell subset, CD4+ or CD8+ T cells, or bulk PBMC T cells (not recorded which). The receptors here all came from a woman between 18 and 69 years old in good health. CDR3s include the opening cysteine and the closing phenylalanine or tryptophan.

CDR3aa: CASSLISLVSETQYF
j_gene: TRBJ2-5
v_gene: TRBV12-3/TRBV12-4

CDR3aa: CASSLGGIGRQHF
j_gene: TRBJ1-5
v_gene: TRBV11-1

CDR3aa: CASGKDREILNTEAFF
j_gene: TRBJ1-1
v_gene: TRBV12-5

CDR3aa: CASSQVRGAKSGRVNEQFF
j_gene: TRBJ2-1
v_gene: TRBV4-3

CDR3aa: CASSRYRAPTTDTQYF
j_gene: TRBJ2-3
v_gene: TRBV7-2

CDR3aa: CSAVSRLAGDYNEQFF
j_gene: TRBJ2-1
v_gene: TRBV20-1

CDR3aa: CASSFPGSNEQFF
j_gene: TRBJ2-1
v_gene: TRBV7-2

CDR3aa: CASSQVNEVFGGPYNEQFF
j_gene: TRBJ2-1
v_gene: TRBV14

CDR3aa: CSVAPGLAQETQYF
j_gene: TRBJ2-5
v_gene: TRBV29-1

CDR3aa: CASSPRLTGFDEQFF
j_gene: TRBJ2-1
v_gene: TRBV18

CDR3aa: CASSLSSGTGTGNEQFF
j_gene: TRBJ2-1
v_gene: TRBV12-3/TRBV12-4

CDR3aa: CSARSQPPYGYTF
j_gene: TRBJ1-2
v_gene: TRBV20-1

CDR3aa: CASQMGVSNEKLFF
j_gene: TRBJ1-4
v_gene: TRBV6-1

CDR3aa: CASSWTVTYEQYF
j_gene: TRBJ2-7
v_gene: TRBV12-3/TRBV12-4

CDR3aa: CASSINTEIYGYTF
j_gene: TRBJ1-2
v_gene: TRBV12-3/TRBV12-4

CDR3aa: CASRDSPQNEQFF
j_gene: TRBJ2-1
v_gene: TRBV19

CDR3aa: CASRTGTAKAGEQFF
j_gene: TRBJ2-1
v_gene: TRBV7-2

CDR3aa: CASSYLAGGGNEQFF
j_gene: TRBJ2-1
v_gene: TRBV5-1